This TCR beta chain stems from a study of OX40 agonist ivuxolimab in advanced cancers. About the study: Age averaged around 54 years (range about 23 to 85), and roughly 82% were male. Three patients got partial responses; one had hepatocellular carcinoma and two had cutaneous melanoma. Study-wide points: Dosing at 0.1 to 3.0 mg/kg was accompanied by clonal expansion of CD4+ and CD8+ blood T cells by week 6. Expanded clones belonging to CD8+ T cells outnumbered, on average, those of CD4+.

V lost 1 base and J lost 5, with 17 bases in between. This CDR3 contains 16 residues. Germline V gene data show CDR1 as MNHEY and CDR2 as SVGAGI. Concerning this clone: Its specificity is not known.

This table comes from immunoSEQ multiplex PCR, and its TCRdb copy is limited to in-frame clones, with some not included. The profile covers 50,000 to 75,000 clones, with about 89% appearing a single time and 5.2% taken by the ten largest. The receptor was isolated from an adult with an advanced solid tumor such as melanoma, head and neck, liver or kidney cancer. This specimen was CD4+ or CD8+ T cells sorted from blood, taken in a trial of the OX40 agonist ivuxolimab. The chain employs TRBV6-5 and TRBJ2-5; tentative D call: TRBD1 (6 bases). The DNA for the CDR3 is TGTGCCAGCAGTTACTTTGGAGCACAGGGTGCGGAGACCCAGTACTTC. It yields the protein CASSYFGAQGAETQYF.